Presented here are 4 T cell receptor beta chains from one specimen sequenced in a study of blood T cell repertoires in COVID-19. TCRdb keeps only in-frame clones here, not all; method: immunoSEQ multiplex PCR. Seen here are 400,000 to 450,000 clones, approximately 92% observed once, and the top ten hold approximately 1.2%. Sequencing input: PBMCs or T cells enriched from blood (not recorded which). The receptors here all came from a man aged 25 to 40 who had recovered from COVID-19.

The genes are TRBV9 and TRBJ1-2; D is uncertain. Trimming shortened V by 4 bases and J by 1 base, and 5 bases separated the two germline ends. The CDR3 is 12 amino acids. Germline loops: CDR1 SGDLS, CDR2 YYNGEE. The CDR3 spells CASSTLNYGYTF. The CDR3 nucleotides are TGTGCCAGCAGCACTCTTAACTATGGCTACACCTTC.

The rearrangement joins TRBV12-3 or TRBV12-4 to TRBJ2-7; possible D gene TRBD2, 6 bases. V was shortened by 8 bases and J by 6 bases, with 14 bases between the two germline ends. The CDR3 sequence is 12 residues long. In DNA form, the CDR3 reads TGTGCCAGCTGTTGGGGGGTCTCCGAGCAGTACTTC. Translation: CASCWGVSEQYF.

J is TRBJ2-5 and V is TRBV10-3; the D gene is possibly TRBD1 (5 bases). The CDR3 consists of 12 residues. Trimming took 4 bases from V and 2 from J, leaving 5 bases between them. The germline V gene encodes CDR1 ENHRY and CDR2 SYGVKD. In DNA form, the CDR3 reads TGTGCCATCAGTGGACAGCAAGAGACCCAGTACTTC. Encoded protein: CAISGQQETQYF.

V is TRBV3-1 (or the pseudogene TRBV3-2) and J is TRBJ1-1, with 8 bases that match TRBD1. Germline V lookup: CDR1 LGHDT, CDR2 YNNKEL (reference sequence). V trimming: 6 bases; J trimming: 5 bases; junction bases outside the gene matches: 8. This CDR3 comprises 14 residues. The CDR3: CASSRGQGETEAFF. The DNA for the CDR3 is TGTGCCAGCAGTCGCGGACAGGGAGAAACTGAAGCTTTCTTT.